Described below is a single TCR beta chain sequence and its context. As yet, its antigen is unknown. Trimming cost V 4 bases and J 3 bases, with 15 bases left between them. CDR1 and CDR2 (germline): SQVTM, ANQGSEA. CDR3 size: 14 residues. Treatment noted: around 19 received Ad26.COV2.S at low or high dose, single or two shots; about 5 received placebo; per-sample allocation not given. Day 63 after the first injection of vaccine or placebo was the sampling time. TCRdb keeps only in-frame clones here, not all; method: immunoSEQ multiplex PCR. The sample includes a few hundred thousand clones, 92% of them seen just once. This entry comes from a study of Ad26.COV2.S vaccination and SARS-CoV-2 variants. The wider study: Once, or twice with 56 days between doses, Ad26.COV2.S was given intramuscularly.

Broader study findings: Vaccinated and placebo-treated recipients had similar non-spike TCR breadth.

This TCR derives from a person aged 18-65 years who received the Ad26.COV2.S COVID-19 vaccine or a placebo. Here the sequenced sample was peripheral blood, taken in a trial of Ad26.COV2.S vaccine versus placebo. The chain employs TRBV29-1 and TRBJ1-2; D might be TRBD1 (5 bases). The CDR3 DNA follows: TGCAGCGTTGTGCCCCCTAAGGGGCACTATGGCTACACCTTC. Residues: CSVVPPKGHYGYTF.